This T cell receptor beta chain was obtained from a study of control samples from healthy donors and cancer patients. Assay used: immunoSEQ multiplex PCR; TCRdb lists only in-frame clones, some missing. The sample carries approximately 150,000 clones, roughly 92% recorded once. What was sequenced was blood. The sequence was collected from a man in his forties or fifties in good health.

The CDR3: CASSLLGVAGVNTEAFF. CDR3 in DNA: TGTGCCAGCAGTTTATTAGGGGTCGCGGGAGTGAACACTGAAGCTTTCTTT. The rearrangement uses TRBV27 and TRBJ1-1; D is possibly TRBD1 (5 bases). The germline gives CDR1 MNHEY, CDR2 SMNVEV (reference sequence). The CDR3 sequence is 17 residues long. Trimming stripped 1 base from V and 0 bases from J, with 15 bases between.